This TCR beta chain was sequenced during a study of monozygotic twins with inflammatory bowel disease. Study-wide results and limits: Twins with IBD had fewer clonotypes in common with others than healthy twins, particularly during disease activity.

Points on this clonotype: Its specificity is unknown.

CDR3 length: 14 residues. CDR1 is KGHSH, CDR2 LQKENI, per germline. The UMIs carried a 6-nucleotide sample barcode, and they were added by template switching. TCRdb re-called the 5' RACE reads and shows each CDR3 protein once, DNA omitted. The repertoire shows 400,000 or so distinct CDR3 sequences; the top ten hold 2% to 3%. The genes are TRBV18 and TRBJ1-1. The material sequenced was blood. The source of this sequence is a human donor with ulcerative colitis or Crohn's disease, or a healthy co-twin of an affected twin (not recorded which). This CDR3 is CATRFEGEDAEAFF. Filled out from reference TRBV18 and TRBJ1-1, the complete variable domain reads NAGVMQNPRHLVRRRGQEARLRCSPMKGHSHVYWYRQLPEEGLKFMVYLQKENIIDESGMPKERFSAEFPKEGPSILRIQQVVRGDSAAYFCATRFEGEDAEAFFGQGTRLTVV.